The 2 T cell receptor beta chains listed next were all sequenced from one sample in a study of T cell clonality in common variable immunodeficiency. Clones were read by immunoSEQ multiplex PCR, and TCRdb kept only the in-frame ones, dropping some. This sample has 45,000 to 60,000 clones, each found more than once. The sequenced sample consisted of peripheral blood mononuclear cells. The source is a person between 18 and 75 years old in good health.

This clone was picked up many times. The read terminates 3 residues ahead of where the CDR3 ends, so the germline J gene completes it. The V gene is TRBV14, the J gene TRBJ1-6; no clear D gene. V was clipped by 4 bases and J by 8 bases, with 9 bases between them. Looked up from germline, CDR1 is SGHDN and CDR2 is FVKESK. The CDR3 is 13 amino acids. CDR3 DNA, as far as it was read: TGTGCCAGCAGCCCAAGCGGGGATTCACCC. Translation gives CASSPSGDSP. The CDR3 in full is CASSPSGDSPLHF. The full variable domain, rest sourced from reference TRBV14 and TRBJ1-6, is EAGVTQFPSHSVIEKGQTVTLRCDPISGHDNLYWYRRVMGKEIKFLLHFVKESKQDESGMPNNRFLAERTGGTYSTLKVQPAELEDSGVYFCASSPSGDSPLHFGNGTRLTVT.

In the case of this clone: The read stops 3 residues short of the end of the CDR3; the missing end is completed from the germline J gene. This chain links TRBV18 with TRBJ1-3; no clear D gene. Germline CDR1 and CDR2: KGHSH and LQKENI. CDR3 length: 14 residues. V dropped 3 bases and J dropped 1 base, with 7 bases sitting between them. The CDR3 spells CASSPSVSGNTIYF. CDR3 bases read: TGTGCCAGCTCACCTTCAGTTTCTGGAAACACC.